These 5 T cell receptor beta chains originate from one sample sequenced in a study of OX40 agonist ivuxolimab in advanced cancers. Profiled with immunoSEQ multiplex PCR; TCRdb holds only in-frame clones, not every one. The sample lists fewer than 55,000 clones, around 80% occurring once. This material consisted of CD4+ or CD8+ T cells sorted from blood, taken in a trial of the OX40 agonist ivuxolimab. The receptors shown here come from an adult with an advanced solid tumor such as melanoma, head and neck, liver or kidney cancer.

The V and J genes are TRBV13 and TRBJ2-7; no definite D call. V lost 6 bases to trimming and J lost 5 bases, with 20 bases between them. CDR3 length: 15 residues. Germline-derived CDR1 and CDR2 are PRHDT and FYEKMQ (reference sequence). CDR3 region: CASRPNPSGLDEQYF. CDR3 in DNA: TGTGCCAGCAGACCAAACCCCTCCGGGCTGGACGAGCAGTACTTC.

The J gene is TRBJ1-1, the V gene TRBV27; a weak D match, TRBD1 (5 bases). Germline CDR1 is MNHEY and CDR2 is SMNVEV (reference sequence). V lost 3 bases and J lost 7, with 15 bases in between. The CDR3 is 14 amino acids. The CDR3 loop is CASSFSWGVGEAFF. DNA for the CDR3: TGTGCCAGCAGTTTTTCTTGGGGGGTCGGTGAAGCTTTCTTT.

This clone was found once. CDR3 sequence (DNA): TGTGCCAGCAGTTTTGTTGCCGGGGAGCTGTTTTTT. Translation gives CASSFVAGELFF. The J gene is TRBJ2-2, the V gene TRBV27; the D is unclear. V gave up 3 bases and J gave up 6 bases, with 5 bases separating them. CDR3 length equals 12 residues. CDR1 is MNHEY and CDR2 is SMNVEV in the germline V gene (reference sequence).

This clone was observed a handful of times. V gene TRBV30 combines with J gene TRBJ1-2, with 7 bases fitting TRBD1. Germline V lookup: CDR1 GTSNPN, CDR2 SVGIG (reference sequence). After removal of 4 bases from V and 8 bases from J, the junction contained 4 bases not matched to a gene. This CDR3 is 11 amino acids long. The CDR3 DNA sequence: TGTGCCTGGACCGAAGGGGGCGGCTACACCTTC. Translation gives CAWTEGGGYTF.

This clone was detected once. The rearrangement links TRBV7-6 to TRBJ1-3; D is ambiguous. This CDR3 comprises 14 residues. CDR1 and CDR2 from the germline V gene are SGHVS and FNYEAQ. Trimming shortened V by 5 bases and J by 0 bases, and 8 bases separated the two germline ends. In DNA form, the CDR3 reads TGTGCCAGCAGCCCCTGGGACTCTGGAAACACCATATATTTT. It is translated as CASSPWDSGNTIYF.